The 15 T cell receptor beta chains given below trace back to one sample, sequenced in a study of T cells in localized non-small cell lung cancer. The method was immunoSEQ multiplex PCR; TCRdb's version includes in-frame clones alone and lacks a portion of them. Among about 1,700 clones listed, 29% were seen once. The specimen comprised normal lung tissue next to the tumor, sampled before any cancer treatment. The receptors were sampled from a woman between 40 and 69 years old with stage III lung adenocarcinoma.

The CDR3 DNA is TGTGCCAGCAGCTCTCAGACAGGGGGAACAGATACGCAGTATTTT. Translating it yields CASSSQTGGTDTQYF. The gene calls are TRBV7-6 and TRBJ2-3; 9 nucleotides line up with TRBD1. V shed 4 bases and J 3 bases; nucleotides not matched to a gene: 5. Germline-derived CDR1 and CDR2 are SGHVS and FNYEAQ. This CDR3 has 15 residues.

This chain links TRBV11-3 with TRBJ2-1, with 9 bases identical to TRBD2. The CDR3 covers 15 residues. Per germline, CDR1 SGHNT and CDR2 YENEEA. The V and J ends lost 5 bases and 5 bases, in that order; junction bases with no gene match: 7. The CDR3 nucleotides read TGTGCCAGCAGCCCCCGCGGGGGGGCCCACAATGAGCAGTTCTTC. Amino acids: CASSPRGGAHNEQFF.

The chain is built from TRBV6-8 and TRBJ2-3; 11 bases fit TRBD2. Germline lookup yields CDR1 MNHGY and CDR2 SAAAGT. V shed 4 bases, J shed 2 bases, and the junction held 2 bases outside the gene matches. The CDR3 extends over 15 amino acids. DNA of the CDR3: TGTGCCAGCAGTTCGACTAGCGGGGCCACAGATACGCAGTATTTT. Translation gives CASSSTSGATDTQYF.

This rearrangement joins TRBV15 to TRBJ2-3, with 8 nucleotides matching TRBD2. With V trimmed by 4 bases and J by 4 bases, 7 bases remained unmatched. The CDR3 extends over 15 amino acids. Germline V gene sequence: CDR1 LNHNV, CDR2 YYDKDF (reference sequence). This CDR3 is CATSTPGTRADTQYF. The DNA for the CDR3 is TGTGCCACCAGCACACCCGGGACTAGGGCAGATACGCAGTATTTT.

This clone was recorded a few times. The rearrangement joins TRBV11-3 to TRBJ2-3; 9 nucleotides align to TRBD2. This CDR3 spans 16 amino acids. The ends lost 0 bases at V and 5 bases at J; junction bases unmatched: 6. CDR1 SGHNT and CDR2 YENEEA come from the germline V gene. The CDR3 region has the DNA TGTGCCAGCAGCTTAGACGCGGGAGGGCAAGGAGATACGCAGTATTTT. Its translation is CASSLDAGGQGDTQYF.

This clone is medium-sized in the sample. The chain couples TRBV7-2 to TRBJ2-5, with D maybe TRBD2 (6 bases). CDR1 is SGHTA, CDR2 FQGNSA, per germline. This CDR3 spans 13 amino acids. The V end was cut by 1 base, the J end by 6 bases, with 9 bases between. The CDR3 region is CASSLVGGKTQYF. The CDR3 DNA follows: TGTGCCAGCAGCTTAGTTGGGGGGAAGACCCAGTACTTC.

This chain connects TRBV28 to TRBJ2-7; TRBD2 agrees at 11 bases. V shed 3 bases and J 2 bases; nucleotides not matched to a gene: 6. The CDR3 consists of 16 residues. Germline V gene data show CDR1 as MDHEN and CDR2 as SYDVKM. CDR3 bases: TGTGCCAGCAGTTTTGAGACTAGCGGGACTCCCTACGAGCAGTACTTC. Protein sequence: CASSFETSGTPYEQYF.

V and J are TRBV11-3 and TRBJ2-3; D remains ambiguous. The CDR3 length is 14 residues. The V and J ends lost 1 base and 5 bases respectively, with 10 bases between them. Germline assignment: CDR1 SGHNT and CDR2 YENEEA. CDR3 in amino acids: CASSLGTGGDTQYF. Here the CDR3 DNA reads TGTGCCAGCAGCTTAGGGACCGGTGGAGATACGCAGTATTTT.

Only a few counts were recorded for this clone. The rearrangement uses TRBV27 and TRBJ2-2; 7 nucleotides line up with TRBD1. The CDR3 is made up of 16 amino acids. Germline trimming cut 5 bases from V and 2 bases from J; bases unmatched to any gene: 8. Germline V gene lookup returns CDR1 MNHEY and CDR2 SMNVEV (reference sequence). This CDR3 is CASSPPGTVNTGELFF. The CDR3 DNA reads TGTGCCAGCAGTCCCCCCGGGACAGTTAACACCGGGGAGCTGTTTTTT.

This clone was picked up a small number of times. This sequence joins TRBV6-8 and TRBJ2-5; possibly TRBD1 for D (5 bases). V shed 5 bases and J shed 1 base, with 11 bases lying between them. This CDR3 has 14 residues. The V gene's germline CDR1 is MNHGY and CDR2 SAAAGT. The CDR3 is CASSAYDSQETQYF. The CDR3 DNA follows: TGTGCCAGCAGTGCCTACGACAGCCAAGAGACCCAGTACTTC.

This clone was counted only a few times. The chain links TRBV28 to TRBJ2-3; D call uncertain. This CDR3 spans 15 amino acids. Trimming removed 8 bases at V and 2 bases at J, with 17 bases between. Germline V gives CDR1 MDHEN, CDR2 SYDVKM. The CDR3: CASSDPGPITDTQYF. CDR3 sequence (DNA): TGTGCCAGCTCCGATCCGGGCCCGATCACAGATACGCAGTATTTT.

The CDR3: CASSLTGTRSETQYF. The CDR3 DNA is TGCGCCAGCAGCTTGACTGGGACTAGAAGCGAGACCCAGTACTTC. The V gene is TRBV5-1, the J gene TRBJ2-5; 8 bases match TRBD2. Germline V gene data show CDR1 as SGHRS and CDR2 as YFSETQ. This CDR3 region has 15 residues. After removal of 1 base from V and 5 bases from J, the junction contained 7 bases not matched to a gene. The entire variable domain, with the rest obtained from reference TRBV5-1 and TRBJ2-5, is as follows: KAGVTQTPRYLIKTRGQQVTLSCSPISGHRSVSWYQQTPGQGLQFLFEYFSETQRNKGNFPGRFSGRQFSNSRSEMNVSTLELGDSALYLCASSLTGTRSETQYFGPGTRLLVL.

This chain links TRBV30 with TRBJ2-7, with 7 positions matching TRBD1. The germline V gene encodes CDR1 GTSNPN and CDR2 SVGIG (reference sequence). V gave up 5 bases and J gave up 4 bases; unmatched junction bases: 5. There are 12 residues in the CDR3. CDR3 in amino acids: CAWGDSDYEQYF. The CDR3 DNA reads TGTGCCTGGGGGGACAGTGATTACGAGCAGTACTTC.

In its sample, this clone is medium-sized (0.01 to 0.1%). The genes are TRBV11-3 and TRBJ1-1, with TRBD1 matching over 9 bases. With 5 bases clipped from V and 3 bases from J, the junction kept 4 bases outside the gene matches. Germline lookup yields CDR1 SGHNT and CDR2 YENEEA. The length of the CDR3 is 14 residues. The CDR3 DNA sequence: TGTGCCAGCAGCCAAGGGGACAGGGACACTGAAGCTTTCTTT. Amino acids: CASSQGDRDTEAFF.

The chain has TRBV1 and TRBJ2-3; the DNA was not used to check the table's D call, TRBD2. TRBV1 constitutes a pseudogene. The CDR3 length is 18 residues. For the CDR3, the DNA is TGCGCCAGCAGCCTACGTAGCGGGAGCTTTCGGGGCACAGATACGCAGTATTTT. Protein sequence: CASSLRSGSFRGTDTQYF.